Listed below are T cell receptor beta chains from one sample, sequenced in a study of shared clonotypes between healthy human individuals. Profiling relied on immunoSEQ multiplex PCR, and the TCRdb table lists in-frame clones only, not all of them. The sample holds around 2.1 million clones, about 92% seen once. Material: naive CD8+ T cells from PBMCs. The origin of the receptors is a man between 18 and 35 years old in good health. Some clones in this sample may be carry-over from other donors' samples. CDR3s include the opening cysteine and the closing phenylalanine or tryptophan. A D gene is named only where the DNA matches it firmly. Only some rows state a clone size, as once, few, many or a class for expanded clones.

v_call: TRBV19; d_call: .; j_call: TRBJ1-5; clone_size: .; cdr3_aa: CASSIVPRNQPQHF; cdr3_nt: TGTGCCAGTAGTATAGTTCCCAGGAACCAGCCCCAGCATTTT
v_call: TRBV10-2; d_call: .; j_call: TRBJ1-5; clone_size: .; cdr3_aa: CASSLGTGSINQPQHF; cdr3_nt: TGCGCCAGCAGTTTAGGGACTGGATCTATCAATCAGCCCCAGCATTTT
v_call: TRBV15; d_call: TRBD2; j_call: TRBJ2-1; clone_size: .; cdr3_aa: CATSSGGSPYNEQFF; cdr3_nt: TGTGCCACCAGCTCGGGAGGGAGTCCCTACAATGAGCAGTTCTTC
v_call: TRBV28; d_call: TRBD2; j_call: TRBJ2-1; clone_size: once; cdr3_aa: CASSSLSGTPFF; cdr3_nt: TGTGCCAGCAGTTCCCTTAGCGGGACGCCGTTCTTC
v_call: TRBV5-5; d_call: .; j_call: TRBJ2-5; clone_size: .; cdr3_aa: CASSLVGEETQYF; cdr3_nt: TGTGCCAGCAGCTTGGTTGGGGAAGAGACCCAGTACTTC
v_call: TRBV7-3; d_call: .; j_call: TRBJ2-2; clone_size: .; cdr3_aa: CASSLRRGGAGELFF; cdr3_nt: TGTGCCAGCAGCTTACGGCGGGGTGGGGCCGGGGAGCTGTTTTTT
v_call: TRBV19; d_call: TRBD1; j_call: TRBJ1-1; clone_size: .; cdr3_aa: CASSMGQRFEAFF; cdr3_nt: TGTGCCAGTAGTATGGGACAGCGATTTGAAGCTTTCTTT
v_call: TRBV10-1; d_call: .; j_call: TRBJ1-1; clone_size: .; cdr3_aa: CASRGRKNTEAFF; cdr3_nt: TGCGCCAGCAGGGGGAGGAAGAACACTGAAGCTTTCTTT
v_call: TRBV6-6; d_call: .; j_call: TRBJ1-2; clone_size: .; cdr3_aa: CASSPPRDIDYGYTF; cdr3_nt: TGTGCCAGCAGTCCCCCCCGGGACATAGACTATGGCTACACCTTC
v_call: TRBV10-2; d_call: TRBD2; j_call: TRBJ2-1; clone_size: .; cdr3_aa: CASGGTSGSSNEQFF; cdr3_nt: TGCGCCAGCGGGGGCACTAGCGGGAGTTCCAATGAGCAGTTCTTC
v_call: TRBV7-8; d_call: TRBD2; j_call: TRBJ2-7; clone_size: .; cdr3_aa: CASTPLGGGSSYEQYF; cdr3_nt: TGTGCCAGCACCCCTCTCGGCGGGGGGAGCTCCTACGAGCAGTACTTC
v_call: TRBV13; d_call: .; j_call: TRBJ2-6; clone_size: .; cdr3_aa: CASSSRTSPGANVLTF; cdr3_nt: TGTGCCAGCAGCTCCCGGACATCCCCTGGGGCCAACGTCCTGACTTTC
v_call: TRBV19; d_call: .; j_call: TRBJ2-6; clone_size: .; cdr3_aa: CASSETSGANVLTF; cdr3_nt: TGTGCCAGTAGTGAAACCTCTGGGGCCAACGTCCTGACTTTC
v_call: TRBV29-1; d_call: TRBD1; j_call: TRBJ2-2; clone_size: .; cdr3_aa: CGTPDRENTGELFF; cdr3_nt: TGCGGGACCCCCGACAGGGAGAACACCGGGGAGCTGTTTTTT
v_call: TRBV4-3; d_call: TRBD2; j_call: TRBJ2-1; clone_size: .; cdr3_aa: CASSQDTVAGENNEQFF; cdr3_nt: TGCGCCAGCAGCCAAGATACCGTAGCGGGGGAAAACAATGAGCAGTTCTTC
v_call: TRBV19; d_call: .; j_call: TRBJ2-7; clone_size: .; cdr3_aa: CASSPVNREDEQYF; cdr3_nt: TGTGCCAGTAGCCCGGTCAACAGGGAGGATGAGCAGTACTTC
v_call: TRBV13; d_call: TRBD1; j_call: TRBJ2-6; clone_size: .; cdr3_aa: CANGQGLRGANVLTF; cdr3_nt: TGTGCCAATGGACAGGGGCTGAGAGGGGCCAACGTCCTGACTTTC
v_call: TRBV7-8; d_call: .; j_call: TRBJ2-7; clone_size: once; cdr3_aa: CASGKMGGALDEQYF; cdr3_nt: TGTGCCAGCGGGAAAATGGGGGGGGCTCTCGACGAGCAGTACTTC
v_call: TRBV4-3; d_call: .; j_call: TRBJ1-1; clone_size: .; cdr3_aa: CASSQDLARQLNTEAFF; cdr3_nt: TGCGCCAGCAGCCAAGATTTGGCCCGGCAGTTGAACACTGAAGCTTTCTTT
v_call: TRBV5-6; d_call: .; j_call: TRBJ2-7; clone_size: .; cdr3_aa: CASSRGLGSEQYF; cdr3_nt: TGTGCCAGCAGCCGAGGACTGGGGAGCGAGCAGTACTTC
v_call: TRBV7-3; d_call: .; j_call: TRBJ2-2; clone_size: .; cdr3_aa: CASSLWSGNTGELFF; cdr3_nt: TGTGCCAGCAGCTTATGGTCGGGGAACACCGGGGAGCTGTTTTTT
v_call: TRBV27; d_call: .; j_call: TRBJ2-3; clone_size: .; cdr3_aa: CASSSTSGYTQYF; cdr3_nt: TGTGCCAGCAGTTCCACGTCAGGTTATACGCAGTATTTT
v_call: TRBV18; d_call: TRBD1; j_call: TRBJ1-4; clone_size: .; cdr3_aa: CASSPPDRDSEKLFF; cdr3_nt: TGTGCCAGCTCACCCCCGGACAGGGATAGTGAAAAACTGTTTTTT
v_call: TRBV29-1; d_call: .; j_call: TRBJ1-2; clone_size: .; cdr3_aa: CSVVGRGHLDGYTF; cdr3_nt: TGCAGCGTTGTGGGCCGGGGACATCTGGATGGCTACACCTTC
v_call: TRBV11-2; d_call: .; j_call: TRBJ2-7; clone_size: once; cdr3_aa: CASGFRGYEQYF; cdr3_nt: TGTGCCAGCGGATTCAGAGGCTACGAGCAGTACTTC
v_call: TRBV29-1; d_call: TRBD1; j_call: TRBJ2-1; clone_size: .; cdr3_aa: CSVPGQRTYNEQFF; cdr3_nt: TGCAGCGTGCCGGGACAGCGAACCTACAATGAGCAGTTCTTC
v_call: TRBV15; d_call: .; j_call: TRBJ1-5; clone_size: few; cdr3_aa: CATSRLNQPQHF; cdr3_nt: TGTGCCACCAGCAGACTAAATCAGCCCCAGCATTTT
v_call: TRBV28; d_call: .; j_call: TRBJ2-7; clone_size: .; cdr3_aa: CASSPLYEQYF; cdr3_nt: TGTGCCAGCAGCCCCCTTTACGAGCAGTACTTC
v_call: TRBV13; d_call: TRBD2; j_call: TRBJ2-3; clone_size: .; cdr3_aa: CASSLASGRGPTDTQYF; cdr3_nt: TGTGCCAGCAGCTTAGCTAGCGGGAGGGGTCCCACAGATACGCAGTATTTT
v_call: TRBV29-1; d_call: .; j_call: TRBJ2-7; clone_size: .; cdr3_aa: CSVTGGESSYEQYF; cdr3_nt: TGCAGCGTCACGGGCGGGGAGAGCTCCTACGAGCAGTACTTC
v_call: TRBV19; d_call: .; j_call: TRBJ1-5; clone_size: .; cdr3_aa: CASTNRDWNQPQHF; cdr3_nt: TGTGCCAGTACCAACAGGGATTGGAATCAGCCCCAGCATTTT
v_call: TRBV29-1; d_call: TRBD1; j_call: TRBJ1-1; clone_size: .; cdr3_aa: CSAGTGIEAFF; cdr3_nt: TGCAGCGCCGGGACAGGGATAGAAGCTTTCTTT
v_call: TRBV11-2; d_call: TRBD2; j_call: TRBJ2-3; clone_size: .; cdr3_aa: CASSLTSSDTQYF; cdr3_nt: TGTGCCAGCAGCCTGACTAGCTCAGATACGCAGTATTTT
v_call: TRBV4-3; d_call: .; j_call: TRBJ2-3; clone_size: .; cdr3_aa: CASSKTASTDTQYF; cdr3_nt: TGCGCCAGCAGCAAAACAGCCTCCACAGATACGCAGTATTTT
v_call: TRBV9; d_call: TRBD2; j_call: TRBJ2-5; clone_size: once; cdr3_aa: CASSVDWTSGDYTETQYF; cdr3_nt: TGTGCCAGCAGCGTAGATTGGACTAGCGGGGACTATACCGAGACCCAGTACTTC
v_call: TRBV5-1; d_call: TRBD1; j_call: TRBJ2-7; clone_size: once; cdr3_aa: CASSLGQGIYEQYF; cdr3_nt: TGCGCCAGCAGCTTGGGACAGGGTATTTACGAGCAGTACTTC
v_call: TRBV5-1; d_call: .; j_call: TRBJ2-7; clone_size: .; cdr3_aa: CASSFAGYEQYF; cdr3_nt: TGCGCCAGCAGCTTCGCCGGCTACGAGCAGTACTTC
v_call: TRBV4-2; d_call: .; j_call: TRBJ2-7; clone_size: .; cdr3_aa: CASSQTSPIATHAYEQYF; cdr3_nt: TGTGCCAGCAGCCAAACGTCCCCCATAGCGACCCACGCCTACGAGCAGTACTTC
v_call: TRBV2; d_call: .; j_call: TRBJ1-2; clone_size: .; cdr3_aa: CASSESLWDGYGYTF; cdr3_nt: TGTGCCAGCAGTGAAAGTCTCTGGGATGGTTATGGCTACACCTTC
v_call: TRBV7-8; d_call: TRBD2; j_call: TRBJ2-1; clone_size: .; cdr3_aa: CASSPGLAGAYSYNEQFF; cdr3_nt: TGTGCCAGCAGCCCGGGACTAGCGGGAGCTTACTCCTACAATGAGCAGTTCTTC
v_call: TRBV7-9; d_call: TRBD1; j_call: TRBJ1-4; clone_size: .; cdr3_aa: CASRPGQAATNEKLFF; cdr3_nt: TGTGCCAGCAGACCCGGACAGGCCGCAACTAATGAAAAACTGTTTTTT
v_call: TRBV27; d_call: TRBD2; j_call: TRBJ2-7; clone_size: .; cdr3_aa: CASSFVGEGYEQYF; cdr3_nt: TGTGCCAGCAGTTTTGTGGGGGAGGGTTACGAGCAGTACTTC
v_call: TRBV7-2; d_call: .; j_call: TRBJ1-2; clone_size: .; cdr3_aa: CASSYVGRYGYTF; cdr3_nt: TGTGCCAGCAGCTATGTCGGGCGGTATGGCTACACCTTC
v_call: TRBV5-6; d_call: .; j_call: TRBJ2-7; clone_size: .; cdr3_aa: CASSFAGAVHMGQYF; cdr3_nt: TGTGCCAGCAGCTTCGCAGGAGCCGTACACATGGGGCAGTACTTC
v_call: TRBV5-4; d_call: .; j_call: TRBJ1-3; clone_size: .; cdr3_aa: CASSFGPGNTIYF; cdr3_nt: TGTGCCAGCAGCTTTGGCCCTGGAAACACCATATATTTT
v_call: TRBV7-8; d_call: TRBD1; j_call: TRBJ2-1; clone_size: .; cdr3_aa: CASSLGETGIVDNEQFF; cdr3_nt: TGTGCCAGCAGCTTAGGGGAGACAGGGATTGTCGACAATGAGCAGTTCTTC
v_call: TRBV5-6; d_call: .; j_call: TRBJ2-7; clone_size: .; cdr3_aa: CASSSKQLPAYEQYF; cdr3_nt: TGTGCCAGCAGCTCGAAGCAGCTCCCCGCCTACGAGCAGTACTTC
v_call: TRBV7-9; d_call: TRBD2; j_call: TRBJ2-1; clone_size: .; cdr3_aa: CASIRESGSMNEQFF; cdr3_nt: TGTGCCAGCATCAGGGAAAGCGGGAGTATGAATGAGCAGTTCTTC
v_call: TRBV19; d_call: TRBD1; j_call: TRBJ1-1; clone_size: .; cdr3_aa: CASSIRTGMNTEAFF; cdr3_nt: TGTGCCAGTAGTATACGGACAGGGATGAACACTGAAGCTTTCTTT
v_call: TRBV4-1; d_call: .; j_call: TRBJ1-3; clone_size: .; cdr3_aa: CASSQRDTLAGNTIYF; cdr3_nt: TGCGCCAGCAGCCAAAGGGACACACTGGCCGGAAACACCATATATTTT
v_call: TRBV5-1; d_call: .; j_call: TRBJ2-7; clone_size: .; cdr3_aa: CASSLFYIPQTGTYEQYF; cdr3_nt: TGCGCCAGCAGCTTATTTTATATTCCCCAAACAGGGACCTACGAGCAGTACTTC
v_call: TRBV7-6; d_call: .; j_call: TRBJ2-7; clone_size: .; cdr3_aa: CASSLALGGYEQYF; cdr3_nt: TGTGCCAGCAGCTTAGCGCTCGGAGGCTACGAGCAGTACTTC
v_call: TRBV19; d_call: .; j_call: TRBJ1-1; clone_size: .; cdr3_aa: CASSAGNTEAFF; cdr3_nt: TGTGCCAGTAGCGCGGGGAACACTGAAGCTTTCTTT
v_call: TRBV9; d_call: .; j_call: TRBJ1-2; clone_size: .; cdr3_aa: CASSLGGQNYGYTF; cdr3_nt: TGTGCCAGCAGTCTGGGTGGGCAGAACTATGGCTACACCTTC
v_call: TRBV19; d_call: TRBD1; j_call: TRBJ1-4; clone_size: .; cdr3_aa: CASARGQANEKLFF; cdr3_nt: TGTGCCAGCGCCAGGGGGCAGGCTAATGAAAAACTGTTTTTT
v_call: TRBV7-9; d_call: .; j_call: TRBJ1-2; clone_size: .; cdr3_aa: CASSPEGYGYTF; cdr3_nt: TGTGCCAGCAGCCCGGAAGGGTATGGCTACACCTTC